These 6 T cell receptor beta chains were all obtained from the same sample, sequenced in a study of blood T cells in healthy people across ages. Using a J-beta primer mix together with a sample-barcoded 5' primer, a second PCR was run for roughly 6 to 12 cycles. TCRdb used MiXCR to reprocess the 5' RACE reads, holding one entry per CDR3 protein. The profile shows 780,000 or so distinct CDR3 sequences, about 48% of them singletons. Sequencing input: blood. The origin of the receptors is an elderly man in good health.

This clonotype was seen once. The chain combines TRBV6-2 or TRBV6-3 with TRBJ2-7; 10 nucleotides line up with TRBD2. The germline V gene encodes CDR1 MNHEY and CDR2 SVGEGT. J lost 3 bases, V lost 10 bases, and 6 bases had no gene match. This CDR3 comprises 13 residues. CDR3 in DNA: TGTGCCACCCTAGCGGGAGCGGGCTACGAGCAGTACTTC. Translated, it gives CATLAGAGYEQYF.

A few counts support this clonotype. The chain combines TRBV29-1 with TRBJ2-5; 8 positions agree with TRBD2. The CDR3 is 12 amino acids. In germline, CDR1 is SQVTM, CDR2 ANQGSEA. The junction had 5 bases not matched to a gene; V was cut back by 6 bases and J by 5 bases. The CDR3 spells CSVRAGDETQYF. The CDR3, as DNA: TGCAGCGTCCGAGCGGGAGACGAGACCCAGTACTTC.

The chain combines TRBV6-6 with TRBJ1-2; 11 bases line up with TRBD1. Germline V gene sequence: CDR1 MNHNY, CDR2 SVGAGI (reference sequence). The CDR3 is made up of 15 amino acids. V was pared by 4 bases and J by 12 bases, with 13 bases of the junction left unmatched. DNA of the CDR3: TGTGCCAGCAGTTTCGGGACAGGGGGTCCTATAGCCGACACCTTC. Encoded protein: CASSFGTGGPIADTF.

V usage is TRBV27 and J usage is TRBJ1-5; no clear D gene. V lost 4 bases, J lost 7 bases, and 11 bases lay in between. Germline-derived CDR1 and CDR2 are MNHEY and SMNVEV (reference sequence). The CDR3 contains 13 residues. The CDR3 nucleotides read TGTGCCAGCAGTTGGATCGTTGGACAGCCCCAGCATTTT. Translated: CASSWIVGQPQHF.

This clonotype was seen more than once but under ten times. This chain uses TRBV27 with TRBJ2-7; TRBD2 might be the D (6 bases). The CDR3 length is 14 residues. Germline V lookup: CDR1 MNHEY, CDR2 SMNVEV (reference sequence). The ends were cut back, 5 bases at V and 2 bases at J, with 13 bases in the middle. The CDR3 nucleotides read TGTGCCAGCAGTCCCGGGGACTCCGCCTACGAGCAGTACTTC. The encoded protein is CASSPGDSAYEQYF.

The chain combines TRBV19 with TRBJ2-6; TRBD1 or TRBD2 may be the D gene (6 bases each). The CDR3 spans 17 residues. Deletions cut 7 bases from V and 0 bases from J, with 16 bases between. The germline gives CDR1 LNHDA, CDR2 SQIVND (reference sequence). The DNA of the CDR3 is TGTGCCAGTATCCCTCGTAGGGGGGCCTCTGGGGCCAACGTCCTGACTTTC. Translation: CASIPRRGASGANVLTF.